These 4 T cell receptor beta chains came from one sample sequenced in a study of blood T cell repertoires in COVID-19. Profiling relied on immunoSEQ multiplex PCR, and the TCRdb table lists in-frame clones only, not all of them. The data hold 180,000 or so clones, with 70% to 90% observed a single time. Sequenced: peripheral blood. These receptors all come from a woman at least 80 years old with acute or convalescent COVID-19.

This clone was detected a few times. Written as DNA, the CDR3 is TGTGCCACCAGTGCCGAGGACAGACCAGGTGGCTACACCTTC. Translated, it gives CATSAEDRPGGYTF. V and J are TRBV24-1 and TRBJ1-2; D is perhaps TRBD1 (6 bases). The V gene's germline CDR1 is KGHDR and CDR2 SFDVKD. There are 14 residues in the CDR3. V gave up 5 bases and J gave up 7 bases, with 16 bases separating them.

The chain carries TRBV7-9 and TRBJ2-5, with 16 bases aligning to TRBD2. CDR3 length: 16 amino acids. With V trimmed by 4 bases and J by 4 bases, 3 bases remained unmatched. Germline V CDR1 and CDR2: SEHNR, FQNEAQ (reference sequence). The CDR3 DNA follows: TGTGCCAGCAGCTCGGGACTAGCGGGAGGGATAGAGACCCAGTACTTC. Encoded protein: CASSSGLAGGIETQYF.

This clone has more than one count but fewer than ten. The chain has TRBV12-5 and TRBJ2-5; the match to TRBD2 covers 9 bases. CDR3 length equals 17 residues. Unmatched junction bases numbered 8, after V lost 1 base and J lost 2 bases. In germline, CDR1 is LGHNT, CDR2 FRNRAP. CDR3 loop: CASGLASTSGVQETQYF. Here the CDR3 DNA reads TGTGCTAGTGGTTTGGCGTCGACTAGCGGTGTTCAAGAGACCCAGTACTTC.

This chain uses TRBV12-3 or TRBV12-4 with TRBJ2-1; maybe TRBD2 (5 bases). The V end was cut by 3 bases, the J end by 9 bases, with 12 bases between. The CDR3 loop spans 13 amino acids. CDR3 residues: CASSFLRGFEQFF. CDR3 coding DNA: TGTGCCAGCAGTTTCCTCCGAGGGTTTGAGCAGTTCTTC.